These 30 T cell receptor beta chains were sequenced from one sample in a study of blood T cell repertoires in COVID-19. The data were produced by immunoSEQ multiplex PCR, yet TCRdb's version contains in-frame clones alone and is incomplete. The sample records under 200,000 clones, 80% to 90% being singletons. The sequenced sample was peripheral blood. Receptors originate from a woman aged 80 or over with acute or convalescent COVID-19.

V usage is TRBV4-1 and J usage is TRBJ1-4; 8 nucleotides align to TRBD1. CDR3 length equals 18 residues. Germline lookup yields CDR1 MGHRA and CDR2 YSYEKL. V lost 3 bases to trimming and J lost 2 bases; unmatched junction nucleotides: 11. This CDR3 reads CASSHSRDTGGTNEKLFF. DNA for the CDR3: TGCGCCAGCAGCCATTCCCGGGACACAGGGGGGACTAATGAAAAACTGTTTTTT.

This chain links TRBV6-5 with TRBJ2-2; 8 bases fit TRBD2. Germline CDR1 reads MNHEY; CDR2 reads SVGAGI. This CDR3 spans 15 amino acids. V was pared by 6 bases and J by 3 bases, with 6 bases of the junction left unmatched. CDR3 DNA sequence: TGTGCCAGCAGCAGAAGCGGGGGAGACACCGGGGAGCTGTTTTTT. The encoded protein is CASSRSGGDTGELFF.

This sequence joins TRBV5-6 and TRBJ1-3; TRBD1 matches at 7 bases. V lost 4 bases and J lost 0; bases outside the gene matches: 10. The germline CDR1 and CDR2 sequences are SGHDT and YYEEEE. CDR3 length equals 17 residues. The CDR3 DNA reads TGTGCCAGCAGCGGCGAAGGGGGCCTCCCCTCTGGAAACACCATATATTTT. Encoded protein: CASSGEGGLPSGNTIYF.

The J gene is TRBJ2-7, the V gene TRBV5-4, with unresolved D. The CDR3 length is 15 residues. Deletions cut 0 bases from V and 0 bases from J, with 10 bases between. CDR1 SGHNT and CDR2 YYREEE come from the germline V gene (reference sequence). Written as DNA, the CDR3 is TGTGCCAGCAGCTTGGATCGGGTCTCCTCCTACGAGCAGTACTTC. It translates to CASSLDRVSSYEQYF.

The chain joins TRBV6-5 to TRBJ1-5; D gene ambiguous. The CDR3 has 13 amino acids. Per germline, CDR1 MNHEY and CDR2 SVGAGI. V shed 6 bases and J shed 0 bases, with 6 bases lying between them. Written as DNA, the CDR3 is TGTGCCAGCAGGACACTTAGCAATCAGCCCCAGCATTTT. As protein: CASRTLSNQPQHF.

This chain joins TRBV19 and TRBJ2-1; D unclear. This CDR3 has 12 amino acids. CDR1 is LNHDA and CDR2 is SQIVND in the germline V gene (reference sequence). With 3 bases removed from V and 6 bases from J, the gap between germline ends came to 6 bases. CDR3 loop: CASSILFNEQFF. CDR3 bases: TGTGCCAGTAGTATTCTTTTCAATGAGCAGTTCTTC.

A single count supports this clone. The CDR3 here is CASSTGYSGNTIYF. The CDR3 nucleotides are TGTGCCAGTAGTACGGGATACAGTGGAAACACCATATATTTT. The genes are TRBV19 and TRBJ1-3; D uncertain. The ends were cut back, 4 bases at V and 3 bases at J, with 10 bases in the middle. Germline V lookup: CDR1 LNHDA, CDR2 SQIVND (reference sequence). The CDR3 contains 14 residues.

CDR3 sequence (DNA): TGTGCCAGCAGACTTGGACTAGCCGCAGATACGCAGTATTTT. It translates to CASRLGLAADTQYF. This chain connects TRBV7-2 to TRBJ2-3; TRBD2 aligns across 8 bases. The CDR3 has 14 residues. Germline lookup yields CDR1 SGHTA and CDR2 FQGNSA. V lost 6 bases and J lost 4; bases outside the gene matches: 6.

The chain carries TRBV6-6 and TRBJ2-7; possibly TRBD2 for D (6 bases). This CDR3 region has 14 residues. Germline V CDR1 and CDR2: MNHNY, SVGAGI (reference sequence). V lost 6 bases and J 3 bases, leaving 15 bases between the germline ends. This chain's CDR3 is CASRYGREFYEQYF. The CDR3 coding sequence is TGTGCCAGCAGATACGGACGGGAGTTCTACGAGCAGTACTTC.

The chain employs TRBV3-1 (or the pseudogene TRBV3-2) and TRBJ1-1; D gene uncertain. V lost 0 bases, J lost 0 bases, and 8 bases lay in between. The CDR3 has 15 residues. CDR1 is LGHDT and CDR2 is YNNKEL in the germline V gene (reference sequence). CDR3 sequence: CASSQDKQMNTEAFF. The CDR3 nucleotides read TGTGCCAGCAGCCAAGATAAACAGATGAACACTGAAGCTTTCTTT.

This clone was counted a single time. This chain connects TRBV28 to TRBJ2-7; 8 positions match TRBD1. Germline loops: CDR1 MDHEN, CDR2 SYDVKM. The J segment lost 1 base and the V segment lost 5 bases, leaving 4 bases of the junction unmatched. The CDR3 is made up of 14 amino acids. The chain's CDR3 is CASSRQGTSYEQYF. Here the CDR3 DNA reads TGTGCCAGCAGTCGACAGGGGACTTCCTACGAGCAGTACTTC.

The genes are TRBV27 and TRBJ2-7; 7 bases are shared with TRBD1. Germline CDR1 MNHEY, CDR2 SMNVEV (reference sequence). The V gene end was trimmed by 5 bases and the J gene end by 2 bases; junction bases not matched to a gene: 6. The CDR3 covers 14 residues. CDR3 DNA sequence: TGTGCCAGCAGTCCTAGACAGGGCCCCTACGAGCAGTACTTC. Amino acid sequence: CASSPRQGPYEQYF.

The rearrangement links TRBV28 to TRBJ1-5, with D tentatively TRBD1 (5 bases). This CDR3 region has 12 residues. V lost 6 bases to trimming and J lost 5 bases, with 8 bases between them. Germline CDR1 is MDHEN and CDR2 is SYDVKM. CDR3 amino acids: CASRIQDQPQHF. In DNA form, the CDR3 reads TGTGCCAGCAGGATACAGGATCAGCCCCAGCATTTT.

The V gene is TRBV7-2, the J gene TRBJ2-5; 10 bases match TRBD1. This CDR3 region has 15 residues. The trim removed 4 bases at V and 4 bases at J, leaving 6 bases unmatched. Germline V gene sequence: CDR1 SGHTA, CDR2 FQGNSA. The CDR3 bases are TGTGCCAGCAGCTCAGACAGGGGGCGGGCAGAGACCCAGTACTTC. Translated: CASSSDRGRAETQYF.

V and J are TRBV5-1 and TRBJ2-5; 8 positions agree with TRBD1. The CDR3 contains 17 residues. Germline V gene sequence: CDR1 SGHRS, CDR2 YFSETQ. V trimming: 3 bases; J trimming: 5 bases; junction bases outside the gene matches: 15. This chain's CDR3 is CASSWGDRTGTGETQYF. The CDR3 DNA follows: TGCGCCAGCAGCTGGGGGGACCGGACAGGGACTGGGGAGACCCAGTACTTC.

CDR3 sequence reads: CAWSVWPHSYGYTF. Written as DNA, the CDR3 is TGTGCCTGGAGTGTATGGCCGCACAGCTATGGCTACACCTTC. V usage is TRBV30 and J usage is TRBJ1-2; no definite D call. V was trimmed by 0 bases and J by 4 bases, leaving 12 bases between them. Per germline, CDR1 GTSNPN and CDR2 SVGIG (reference sequence). This CDR3 contains 14 residues.

J is TRBJ1-1 and V is TRBV27; D not certain. The V and J ends lost 4 bases and 5 bases respectively, with 20 bases between them. Germline CDR1 reads MNHEY; CDR2 reads SMNVEV (reference sequence). This CDR3 has 16 residues. The CDR3 reads CASSSLEGWPTTEAFF. The CDR3 DNA follows: TGTGCCAGCAGTTCCCTGGAGGGTTGGCCTACGACTGAAGCTTTCTTT.

This rearrangement joins TRBV29-1 to TRBJ1-2, with no clear D. Germline loops: CDR1 SQVTM, CDR2 ANQGSEA. Trimming stripped 4 bases from V and 2 bases from J, with 11 bases between. The CDR3 has 13 residues. The CDR3 loop reads CSVGGTWNYGYTF. CDR3 in DNA: TGCAGCGTTGGCGGCACTTGGAACTATGGCTACACCTTC.

CDR3 in amino acids: CASSLAGHYYEQYF. The CDR3 DNA sequence: TGTGCCAGCAGCCTAGCCGGACACTACTACGAGCAGTACTTC. The chain combines TRBV3-1 (or the pseudogene TRBV3-2) with TRBJ2-7, with D perhaps matching TRBD1 (5 bases). Germline V gives CDR1 LGHDT, CDR2 YNNKEL (reference sequence). The germline V and J ends were trimmed by 4 bases and 3 bases, with 13 bases remaining between them. The CDR3 totals 14 residues.

The chain uses TRBV9 and TRBJ2-7; 8 nucleotides line up with TRBD1. The length of the CDR3 is 14 residues. Unmatched junction bases numbered 5, after V lost 3 bases and J lost 3 bases. In germline, CDR1 is SGDLS, CDR2 YYNGEE. CDR3 nucleotides: TGTGCCAGCAGCGGGACAGGGCATCTCTACGAGCAGTACTTC. Translating gives CASSGTGHLYEQYF.

The chain recombines TRBV18 with TRBJ1-1; weak D call: TRBD1 (5 bases). The V and J ends lost 3 bases and 5 bases respectively, with 13 bases between them. The germline V gene has CDR1 KGHSH and CDR2 LQKENI. The length of the CDR3 is 14 residues. The CDR3: CASSPGQGGTEAFF. The CDR3, as DNA: TGTGCCAGCTCACCCGGGCAGGGTGGGACTGAAGCTTTCTTT.

The chain joins TRBV11-2 to TRBJ2-5, with 15 bases lining up with TRBD2. CDR3 length equals 18 residues. Germline trimming cut 5 bases from V and 5 bases from J; bases unmatched to any gene: 12. Germline values: CDR1 SGHAT, CDR2 FQNNGV. CDR3 nucleotide sequence: TGTGCCAGCAGCCGTGATGGACTAGCGGGAGGGCCTCGTGAGACCCAGTACTTC. It specifies CASSRDGLAGGPRETQYF. The variable domain in full, completed from reference TRBV11-2 and TRBJ2-5, reads EAGVAQSPRYKIIEKRQSVAFWCNPISGHATLYWYQQILGQGPKLLIQFQNNGVVDDSQLPKDRFSAERLKGVDSTLKIQPAKLEDSAVYLCASSRDGLAGGPRETQYFGPGTRLLVL.

The chain couples TRBV7-9 to TRBJ2-6; no reliable D call. The V gene's germline CDR1 is SEHNR and CDR2 FQNEAQ (reference sequence). The CDR3 totals 16 residues. V gave up 3 bases and J gave up 0 bases, with 9 bases separating them. The DNA of the CDR3 is TGTGCCAGCAGCTTCGGTCAGGCCTCTGGGGCCAACGTCCTGACTTTC. Amino acids: CASSFGQASGANVLTF. The whole variable domain, remainder taken from reference TRBV7-9 and TRBJ2-6, is DTGVSQNPRHKITKRGQNVTFRCDPISEHNRLYWYRQTLGQGPEFLTYFQNEAQLEKSRLLSDRFSAERPKGSFSTLEIQRTEQGDSAMYLCASSFGQASGANVLTFGAGSRLTVL.

This clone came up a few times. This sequence joins TRBV7-2 and TRBJ1-5, with 9 bases fitting TRBD1. From germline, CDR1 is SGHTA and CDR2 FQGNSA. This CDR3 spans 16 amino acids. After removal of 3 bases from V and 7 bases from J, the junction contained 10 bases not matched to a gene. As DNA, the CDR3 is TGTGCCAGCAGCTTGTCTTTTTGGACAGGGGAACAGCCCCAGCATTTT. Protein sequence: CASSLSFWTGEQPQHF.

The genes are TRBV30 and TRBJ2-5, with 12 bases lining up with TRBD1. The CDR3 is made up of 15 amino acids. Germline CDR1 and CDR2: GTSNPN and SVGIG (reference sequence). V shed 3 bases, J shed 6 bases, and the junction held 8 bases outside the gene matches. In DNA form, the CDR3 reads TGTGCCTGGAGCGCAGGGACAGGGGGCGGTAAGACCCAGTACTTC. Protein product: CAWSAGTGGGKTQYF.

V and J are TRBV19 and TRBJ2-3; 7 bases align to TRBD1. V lost 6 bases to trimming and J lost 3 bases; unmatched junction nucleotides: 9. Germline CDR1 and CDR2: LNHDA and SQIVND (reference sequence). This CDR3 contains 15 residues. For the CDR3, the DNA is TGTGCCAGTAGCAAGGGACAGTACGATACAGATACGCAGTATTTT. It specifies CASSKGQYDTDTQYF. The variable domain in full, completed from reference TRBV19 and TRBJ2-3, reads DGGITQSPKYLFRKEGQNVTLSCEQNLNHDAMYWYRQDPGQGLRLIYYSQIVNDFQKGDIAEGYSVSREKKESFPLTVTSAQKNPTAFYLCASSKGQYDTDTQYFGPGTRLTVL.

The chain links TRBV5-1 to TRBJ1-6; 9 bases align to TRBD1. The CDR3 is 15 amino acids. The germline V gene has CDR1 SGHRS and CDR2 YFSETQ. The V and J ends lost 3 bases and 13 bases, in that order; junction bases with no gene match: 11. Here the CDR3 DNA reads TGCGCCAGCAGCTCGGAGCCGGGACAGGGCGGTCCCCTCCACTTT. The encoded protein is CASSSEPGQGGPLHF.

This chain links TRBV11-2 with TRBJ2-2; D uncertain. The V end was cut by 4 bases, the J end by 6 bases, with 12 bases between. The germline V gene encodes CDR1 SGHAT and CDR2 FQNNGV. This CDR3 has 14 amino acids. CDR3 sequence (DNA): TGTGCCAGCAGCTCCGTGCGAGATTCCGGGGAGCTGTTTTTT. Amino acid sequence: CASSSVRDSGELFF.

This sequence joins TRBV6-1 and TRBJ1-2, with unresolved D. V dropped 1 base and J dropped 5 bases, with 14 bases sitting between them. Germline V lookup: CDR1 MNHNS, CDR2 SASEGT. The CDR3 runs 15 residues. The CDR3: CASSEESVSVYGYTF. The CDR3 coding sequence is TGTGCCAGCAGTGAAGAGTCGGTTTCTGTGTATGGCTACACCTTC.

V gene TRBV6-1 combines with J gene TRBJ2-2, with D possibly being TRBD2 (7 bases). V lost 11 bases to trimming and J lost 5 bases, with 15 bases between them. Germline CDR1 is MNHNS and CDR2 is SASEGT. This CDR3 is built from 13 residues. DNA of the CDR3: TGTGCCGCGGGGGCGGGAATAACCGGGGAGCTGTTTTTT. Translation: CAAGAGITGELFF.